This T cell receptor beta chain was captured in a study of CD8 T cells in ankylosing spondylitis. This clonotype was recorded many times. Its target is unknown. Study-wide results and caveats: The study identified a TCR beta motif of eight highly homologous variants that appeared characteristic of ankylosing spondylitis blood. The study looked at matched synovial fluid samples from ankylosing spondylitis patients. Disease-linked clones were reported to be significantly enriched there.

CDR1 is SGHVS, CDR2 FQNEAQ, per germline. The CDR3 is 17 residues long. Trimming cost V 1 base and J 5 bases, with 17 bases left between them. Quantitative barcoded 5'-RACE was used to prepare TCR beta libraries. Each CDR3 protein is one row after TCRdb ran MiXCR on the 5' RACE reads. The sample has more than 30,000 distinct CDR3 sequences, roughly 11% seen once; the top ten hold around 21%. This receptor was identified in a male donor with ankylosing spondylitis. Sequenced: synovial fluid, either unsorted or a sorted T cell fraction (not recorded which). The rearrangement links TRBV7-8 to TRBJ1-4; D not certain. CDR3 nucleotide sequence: TGTGCCAGCAGCTTAGTGGATGTCCTCGTGGGCAATGAAAAACTGTTTTTT. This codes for CASSLVDVLVGNEKLFF.